A single sample is the source of the 8 T cell receptor beta chains below, sequenced in a study of blood T cells in healthy people across ages. A J-beta primer mix and a sample-barcoded 5' primer were used in a second PCR of about 7 to 12 cycles. From the 5' RACE reads, TCRdb called clonotypes with MiXCR, one entry per CDR3 protein. The repertoire consists of more than 1,000,000 distinct CDR3 sequences, with less than 25% occurring once and the leading ten covering around 0.75%. The data also belong to a second study, concerning T cells of mothers and their children.

Input material: blood. The receptor set was obtained from a girl aged 2 to 9 in good health.

A few counts support this clonotype. The chain recombines TRBV7-2 with TRBJ1-1; TRBD1 is a possible D gene (6 bases). Per germline, CDR1 SGHTA and CDR2 FQGNSA. The CDR3 has 13 residues. V was trimmed by 1 base and J by 9 bases, leaving 12 bases between them. CDR3 residues: CASSLVRTGQAFF. CDR3 DNA sequence: TGTGCCAGCAGCTTAGTGCGCACAGGGCAAGCTTTCTTT.

V is TRBV5-1 and J is TRBJ2-7; 7 bases line up with TRBD2. With 3 bases clipped from V and 3 bases from J, the junction kept 6 bases outside the gene matches. Germline CDR1 is SGHRS and CDR2 is YFSETQ. This CDR3 region has 14 residues. The CDR3 loop is CASSSMGGYYEQYF. CDR3 nucleotide sequence: TGCGCCAGCAGCTCTATGGGGGGGTACTACGAGCAGTACTTC.

The chain uses TRBV6-5 and TRBJ1-3; 8 positions match TRBD1. Germline V gene sequence: CDR1 MNHEY, CDR2 SVGAGI. V was pared by 7 bases and J by 2 bases, with 7 bases of the junction left unmatched. This CDR3 has 15 residues. CDR3 in amino acids: CASTDVQGAGNTIYF. The DNA of the CDR3 is TGTGCCAGCACAGACGTACAGGGGGCTGGAAACACCATATATTTT.

Remarks on this clonotype: A read error is possible here, since a much larger clone lies one base away. The rearrangement joins TRBV28 to TRBJ2-3; maybe TRBD1 (6 bases). V was trimmed by 2 bases and J by 3 bases, leaving 9 bases between them. The germline V gene encodes CDR1 MDHEN and CDR2 SYDVKM. The CDR3 is 14 amino acids. The CDR3 loop is CASSLDRKTDTQYF. CDR3 nucleotides: TGTGCCAGCAGTTTAGACAGGAAGACAGATACGCAGTATTTT.

The CDR3 loop reads CSARDFRDTQYF. The CDR3 region has the DNA TGCAGTGCTAGAGATTTTAGGGATACGCAGTATTTT. The chain combines TRBV20-1 with TRBJ2-3; D is uncertain. From germline, CDR1 is DFQATT and CDR2 SNEGSKA (reference sequence). This CDR3 contains 12 residues. Trimming cost V 0 bases and J 6 bases, with 7 bases left between them.

This clonotype appeared a few times. The V call is TRBV6-2 or TRBV6-3, the J call TRBJ2-1; 9 bases are a match to TRBD2. The germline CDR1 and CDR2 sequences are MNHEY and SVGEGT. V shed 7 bases, J shed 5 bases, and the junction held 18 bases outside the gene matches. This CDR3 is built from 18 residues. This CDR3 reads CASIDPRGSGSDDNEQFF. CDR3 in DNA: TGTGCCAGCATTGACCCACGGGGTAGCGGGAGTGACGACAATGAGCAGTTCTTC.

In this sample, this clonotype turned up a few times. This chain joins TRBV7-2 and TRBJ2-5; D is undetermined. Germline lookup yields CDR1 SGHTA and CDR2 FQGNSA. V dropped 5 bases and J dropped 2 bases, with 15 bases sitting between them. The length of the CDR3 is 15 residues. For the CDR3, the DNA is TGTGCCAGCAGCCTTCCCTACATCGAACAAGAGACCCAGTACTTC. It specifies CASSLPYIEQETQYF.

This chain connects TRBV28 to TRBJ2-7, with a weak D call TRBD1 (5 bases). V was pared by 7 bases and J by 1 base, with 14 bases between. Germline loops: CDR1 MDHEN, CDR2 SYDVKM. The CDR3 covers 14 residues. In DNA form, the CDR3 reads TGTGCCAGCATCGGCGGCAGGGATTCCTACGAGCAGTACTTC. Amino acid sequence: CASIGGRDSYEQYF.